This paragraph covers one T cell receptor (beta chain) sequence. V was clipped by 8 bases and J by 6 bases, with 22 bases between them. The CDR3 spans 14 residues. Germline V gene lookup returns CDR1 SQVTM and CDR2 ANQGSEA. The sample is drawn from a study of blood T cell repertoires in COVID-19. About the study: PBMCs, B-cell-depleted T cells, or T cells were the source of the cDNA or gDNA that made up the material.

Enrolled during active infection, Seattle patients were then followed longitudinally. Profiled with immunoSEQ multiplex PCR; TCRdb holds only in-frame clones, not every one. In the table there are 48,000 or so clones, over 75% of which are singletons. The clonotype originates from a woman older than 75 with COVID-19, enrolled during active disease. The gene calls are TRBV29-1 and TRBJ2-5, with D perhaps TRBD2 (6 bases). The sequenced sample consisted of peripheral blood. The CDR3 DNA reads as TGCAGCCTGAACGATTTCAAGGGAGGACAGACCCAGTACTTC. This sequence encodes CSLNDFKGGQTQYF.